This T cell receptor (beta chain) was obtained from a study of cytomegalovirus exposure and HLA in healthy donors. Study outcomes and limitations: No immune exposure information besides CMV serostatus was available.

The PCR made use of 60 Vbeta and 13 Jbeta primers. The assay was immunoSEQ multiplex PCR, and TCRdb's table has in-frame clones only and misses some. In the table there are some 160,000 clones, about 74% of which are singletons. In regard to this clone: What it binds is not known.

J gave up 5 bases and V 1 base, and 12 bases lay outside the gene matches. CDR1 and CDR2 from the germline V gene are LNHNV and YYDKDF (reference sequence). CDR3 length: 18 residues. The gene calls are TRBV15 and TRBJ2-2; 8 positions match TRBD1. The source is a woman in her thirties or forties in good health and CMV-seronegative. Sequenced input: PBMCs. In DNA, the CDR3 is TGTGCCACCAGCAGAGCTCAGGGGGCCGCAATAGGGACCGGGGAGCTGTTTTTT. It specifies CATSRAQGAAIGTGELFF.